This TCR beta chain was recovered during a study of blood T cell repertoires in COVID-19. Clones were sequenced by immunoSEQ multiplex PCR, and TCRdb holds only the in-frame ones, with some missing. This sample carries 140,000 to 150,000 clones, more than 75% of them seen once, and the ten largest clones take over 4%. The CDR3 is 12 amino acids. V lost 3 bases and J lost 5, with 7 bases in between. V and J are TRBV12-3 or TRBV12-4 and TRBJ1-2, with D uncertain. The sample comprised peripheral blood. This clonotype originated in a woman aged 45-59 years with acute or convalescent COVID-19. The chain's CDR3 is CASSFSGYGYTF. Here the CDR3 DNA reads TGTGCCAGCAGTTTTTCGGGTTATGGCTACACCTTC.